This T cell receptor (beta chain) was recorded in a study of shared clonotypes between healthy human individuals (dated by TCRdb to the early 2020s). About the full investigation: The cohort comprised a couple of women and a few men aged 18 to 49 years. Blood TCR repertoires of five healthy adults were deeply sequenced to estimate repertoire size and the extent of clonotype sharing between individuals. Between about 0.94 and 8.9 billion PBMCs per donor were obtained by leukapheresis. Different laboratories and diverse techniques were used to prepare libraries and sequence TCR repertoires, to increase sequencing depth and limit assay-specific biases.

TCR CDR3 regions were amplified from genomic DNA by multiplex PCR using the deep immunoSEQ assay. Extracted genomic DNA from each cell subset was spread evenly across all wells of several immunoSEQ 96-well plates, with each plate serving as a replicate. For unsorted PBMC, each replicate PCR was loaded with 300 to 350 ng genomic DNA, equivalent to about 33,000 T cell genomes. Genomic DNA from unsorted PBMC was sequenced over ten immunoSEQ deep assay plates. Purified libraries were measured with a Qubit 3.0 fluorometer, size-checked on a Bioanalyzer 2100, and measured again with the KAPA Library Quantification kit. Each immunoSEQ 96-well plate was sequenced on its own single-read 150-cycle Illumina NextSeq 550 flow cell. Regarding the original processing steps: Because the immunoSEQ output included only junctional sequences and no quality scores, the filtering could not be the same as the filtering used for full-length reads. To assign V/J genes and CDR3, sequences were annotated using PyIR, a Python wrapper for IgBLAST v1.9, with IMGT germline references. Any read was removed if the V/J assignment was weak (E-value above 1e-6), the CDR3 was missing, or the read contained stop codons, out-of-frame junctions, or ambiguous translated residues. A V3J clonotype was defined by an identical inferred V gene, J gene, and CDR3 amino acid sequence. Percentage overlap between repertoires was calculated by dividing the number of shared unique clonotypes by the size of the smaller repertoire. Richness of each repertoire was evaluated using RTK rarefaction, the Chao1 estimator, and Recon v2.1 estimates of unobserved clonotypes. Entries here come from immuneACCESS through TCRdb and include only in-frame sequences with V and J called. Some clones fail to appear in such tables; in the studies checked, an unresolved V gene covers under half of the shortfall, and the cause of the remainder is unknown. V and J calls and clone size are copied from that table; D and trimming were computed from the DNA. The sample includes some 530,000 clones, with almost 80% observed a single time. 9.5% to 15% of the sample is in the top ten clones.

This clone was recorded only once. The antigen this receptor binds is unknown. Qualities for individual bases were not recorded, and no much larger clone is one base off. Findings and caveats that apply to the study as a whole: Sampling was restricted to blood, and TCR repertoires in tissues likely differ from the TCR repertoires found in blood. Pairwise subsampling led to the expectation that sequencing depth would affect the degree of clonotype sharing among donors. The small number of donors limited the genetic and exposure-history diversity represented.

V is clipped by 3 bases and J by 11 bases, and the sequence between their germline boundaries is 16 bases long. Sequences SGHTA (CDR1) and FQGNSA (CDR2) are obtained from the germline V gene. From the cysteine through the phenylalanine, the CDR3 covers 13 amino acids. The kept DNA is CDR3 alone, 39 bases in frame from the first base. Donors were healthy HIV-negative adults with no recently reported acute infections or vaccinations. Only Caucasian adults living in Nashville, Tennessee, USA were represented among the donors. In the unsorted samples, 90 million or so PBMCs were counted, and genomic DNA was extracted using the QIAamp DNA Blood Mini kit. Blood was collected by leukapheresis, and PBMCs were isolated by Ficoll-Histopaque density gradient centrifugation and then cryopreserved in liquid nitrogen vapor phase.

The chain uses TRBV7-2 and TRBJ1-1, with no confident D gene call. What was sequenced was PBMCs. The TCR was taken from a woman between 35 and 50 years old in good health. Some clones in this sample may be carry-over from other donors' samples. The DNA is as follows: TGTGCCAGCAGCTTGGAAGGGATTGGTTCGGCTTTCTTT. This encodes CASSLEGIGSAFF.